The rows below give T cell receptor beta chains drawn from one sample of a study of blood T cell repertoires in COVID-19. The method was immunoSEQ multiplex PCR; TCRdb's version includes in-frame clones alone and lacks a portion of them. This sample has tens of thousands of clones, with over 80% found just once. Sequencing was performed on peripheral blood. These receptors originate from a woman between 55 and 75 years old with acute or convalescent COVID-19. CDR3s include the opening cysteine and the closing phenylalanine or tryptophan. D genes are given only for firm matches. Where a row states a size, it is once, few, many or the class of an expanded clone; other rows omit it.

d_call j_call v_call clone_size cdr3_nt cdr3_aa
- TRBJ1-1 TRBV12-5 - TGTGCTAGTGGTTTGGGGTCGGTGGCAGGTGAAGCTTTCTTT CASGLGSVAGEAFF
- TRBJ2-3 TRBV7-2 - TGTGCCAGCAGCTTCGGGACTCTCGCTGACTCCACAGATACGCAGTATTTT CASSFGTLADSTDTQYF
TRBD1 TRBJ1-4 TRBV19 - TGTGCCAGTAGTGCACAGGGGGCGAGGGGTGAAAAACTGTTTTTT CASSAQGARGEKLFF
- TRBJ1-5 TRBV3-1/TRBV3-2 - TGTGCCAGCAGCCTAGGGGATAGCAATCAGCCCCAGCATTTT CASSLGDSNQPQHF
- TRBJ2-7 TRBV12-3/TRBV12-4 - TGTGCCAGCAGTAGCCCCACCTACGAGCAGTACTTC CASSSPTYEQYF
TRBD1 TRBJ2-7 TRBV9 - TGTGCCAGCAGCGTCGCGACAGGGACCGAGCAGTACTTC CASSVATGTEQYF
- TRBJ2-5 TRBV27 - TGTGCCAGCGGAAGGACGGGGTACCAAGAGACCCAGTACTTC CASGRTGYQETQYF
TRBD2 TRBJ2-5 TRBV2 - TGTGCCAGCAGGCCCTCCGGGACGGGAGGGGAGACCCAGTACTTC CASRPSGTGGETQYF
TRBD1 TRBJ1-2 TRBV4-2 once TGTGCCAGCAGCCAGGGGGGACAGAGTACTAACTATGGCTACACCTTC CASSQGGQSTNYGYTF
- TRBJ2-3 TRBV19 - TGTGCCAGTAGTATACGGGACACAGATACGCAGTATTTT CASSIRDTDTQYF
TRBD1 TRBJ2-3 TRBV24-1 - TGTGCCACCAGTGAAGGGACAGGGACAGATACGCAGTATTTT CATSEGTGTDTQYF
- TRBJ1-6 TRBV3-1/TRBV3-2 few TGTGCCAGCAGCCAAGTCCAGGGGAGGGGTATGAGCCATTCACCCCTCCACTTT CASSQVQGRGMSHSPLHF
- TRBJ1-2 TRBV7-8 - TGTGCCAGCAGCTTAGACCGGGACACCGACCCAGCTAACTATGGCTACACCTTC CASSLDRDTDPANYGYTF
- TRBJ1-1 TRBV7-9 - TGTGCCAGCAGCCTTGACGGAACAGGCTACTCTGCTGAAGCTTTCTTT CASSLDGTGYSAEAFF
TRBD1 TRBJ2-7 TRBV7-8 - TGTGCCAGCAGCCTCCGGGACAGGGCTCAATACGAGCAGTACTTC CASSLRDRAQYEQYF
TRBD1 TRBJ1-2 TRBV6-6 few TGTGCCAGCAGTTACTCGTACAGGGGGGATGGCTACACCTTC CASSYSYRGDGYTF
TRBD1 TRBJ1-2 TRBV19 - TGTGCCAGTAGTACGACAGGGGGGGCGGACGGCTACACCTTC CASSTTGGADGYTF
TRBD1 TRBJ1-2 TRBV6-6 - TGTGCCAGCAGAACTTCGACAGGGGGCGTCGGCTACACCTTC CASRTSTGGVGYTF
TRBD2 TRBJ2-5 TRBV7-8 once TGTGCCAGCAGCCTACCGGGGGGGGGTGAGACCCAGTACTTC CASSLPGGGETQYF
- TRBJ1-2 TRBV5-6 - TGTGCCAGCAGCCCCGGACGTCCATCCCAGGGGGGCTACACCTTC CASSPGRPSQGGYTF
- TRBJ2-7 TRBV11-2 - TGTGCCAGCAGCTTCGGGGCCGGGGGCGAGCAGTACTTC CASSFGAGGEQYF
TRBD1 TRBJ2-7 TRBV3-1/TRBV3-2 - TGTGCCAGCAGCCAAGATTGGTTGGCACAGGGGGGCGAGCAGTACTTC CASSQDWLAQGGEQYF
TRBD1 TRBJ1-6 TRBV7-9 - TGTGCCAGCAGCCATGACAGGGTCTACTCACCCCTCCACTTT CASSHDRVYSPLHF
- TRBJ1-5 TRBV18 - TGTGCCAGCTCACCACGGCAGGGAGGGGGCAATCAGCCCCAGCATTTT CASSPRQGGGNQPQHF
TRBD2 TRBJ2-7 TRBV6-1 - TGTGCCAGCAGTGAAGCGAGAACTAGCGGGGGGGCCAATGAGCAGTACTTC CASSEARTSGGANEQYF
- TRBJ1-1 TRBV6-5 - TGTGCCAGCAAAGGACAGATAGAAGCTTTCTTT CASKGQIEAFF
- TRBJ1-1 TRBV5-1 - TGCGCCAGCAGCTTGGGAGGCAGGGTGAACACTGAAGCTTTCTTT CASSLGGRVNTEAFF
TRBD2 TRBJ2-7 TRBV6-2/TRBV6-3 - TGTGCCAGCAGTTTCAGGGAGGGCAACGAGCAGTACTTC CASSFREGNEQYF
- TRBJ2-7 TRBV27 - TGTGCCAGCAGTCCTATACCTAGGACTCGAAGCTCCTACGAGCAGTACTTC CASSPIPRTRSSYEQYF
- TRBJ1-2 TRBV11-3 - TGTGCCAGCAGCTTGGGCCAGGGCTCTCGCTATGGCTACACCTTC CASSLGQGSRYGYTF
- TRBJ1-1 TRBV19 - TGTGCCAGTACCGAGGGGGTGGTGAACACTGAAGCTTTCTTT CASTEGVVNTEAFF
TRBD2 TRBJ2-5 TRBV3-1/TRBV3-2 - TGTGCCAGCAGCCAAAGGACTAGCACGGGGGAGACCCAGTACTTC CASSQRTSTGETQYF
TRBD1 TRBJ2-7 TRBV7-8 - TGTGCCAGCAGCTTAGGGACAGGGGACGAGCAGTACTTC CASSLGTGDEQYF
- TRBJ2-5 TRBV5-4 - TGTGCCAGCAGCTTCCTTGGGGGGACGATGGAAGAGACCCAGTACTTC CASSFLGGTMEETQYF
TRBD2 TRBJ2-1 TRBV7-3 - TGTGCCAGCAGCGTCGACGAGCGGGGGGGCACGGATGAGCAGTTCTTC CASSVDERGGTDEQFF
- TRBJ2-5 TRBV6-5 - TGTGCCAGCAAGACATGGGCGGGGACCCAGTACTTC CASKTWAGTQYF
TRBD1 TRBJ2-7 TRBV2 once TGTGCCTGTCTTGACAGGGGGTCGGTCGAGCAGTACTTC CACLDRGSVEQYF
TRBD2 TRBJ2-1 TRBV11-2 - TGTGCCAGCAGCTCTAGCGGGGGGGCCTTCAATGAGCAGTTCTTC CASSSSGGAFNEQFF
- TRBJ1-2 TRBV11-2 - TGTGCCAGCAGCTACCAGGGGTTAGCTAACTATGGCTACACCTTC CASSYQGLANYGYTF
- TRBJ1-1 TRBV5-1 - TGCGCCAGCAGCTTGTTAGGCGACAGCGACACTGAAGCTTTCTTT CASSLLGDSDTEAFF
TRBD1 TRBJ2-1 TRBV18 - TGTGCCAGCTCACCGCGGACAGGAGTAACCTACAATGAGCAGTTCTTC CASSPRTGVTYNEQFF
TRBD2 TRBJ2-2 TRBV7-7 few TGTGCTAGCAGCCCCTACGGGACTAGCATCCCCGGGGAGCTGTTTTTT CASSPYGTSIPGELFF
- TRBJ1-4 TRBV30 - TGTGCCTGGAGTCCTCGGGTAGAGTTACCTCAGGAAAAACTGTTTTTT CAWSPRVELPQEKLFF
TRBD2 TRBJ2-3 TRBV6-5 - TGTGCCAGCAGTTACTCGTCTAGCGGGAACACAGATACGCAGTATTTT CASSYSSSGNTDTQYF
TRBD1 TRBJ2-1 TRBV3-1/TRBV3-2 - TGTGCCAGCAGCCCCGGGACAGGAGGCGATGAGCAGTTCTTC CASSPGTGGDEQFF
- TRBJ1-2 TRBV7-9 - TGTGCCAGCAGCCCCGGTGACTATGGCTACACCTTC CASSPGDYGYTF
- TRBJ2-6 TRBV21-1 - TGTGCCAGCAGCAAAGCAACTTACAGGGCTGGGGCCAACGTCCTGACTTTC CASSKATYRAGANVLTF
- TRBJ1-2 TRBV6-5 - TGTGCCAGCAGTCAGCGGGACTTAGAAGGCTATGGCTACACCTTC CASSQRDLEGYGYTF